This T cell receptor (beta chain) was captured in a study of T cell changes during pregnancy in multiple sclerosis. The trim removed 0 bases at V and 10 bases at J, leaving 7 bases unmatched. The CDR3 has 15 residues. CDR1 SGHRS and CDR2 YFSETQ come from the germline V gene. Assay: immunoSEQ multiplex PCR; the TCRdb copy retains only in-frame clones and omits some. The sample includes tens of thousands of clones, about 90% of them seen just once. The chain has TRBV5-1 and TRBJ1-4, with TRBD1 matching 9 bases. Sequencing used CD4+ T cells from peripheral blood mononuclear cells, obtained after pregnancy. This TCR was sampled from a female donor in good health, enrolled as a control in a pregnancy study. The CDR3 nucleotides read TGCGCCAGCAGCTTGGAGTCGGGACAGGGAGGAAAACTGTTTTTT. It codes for CASSLESGQGGKLFF. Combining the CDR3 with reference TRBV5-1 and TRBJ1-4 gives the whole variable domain KAGVTQTPRYLIKTRGQQVTLSCSPISGHRSVSWYQQTPGQGLQFLFEYFSETQRNKGNFPGRFSGRQFSNSRSEMNVSTLELGDSALYLCASSLESGQGGKLFFGSGTQLSVL.